This T cell receptor beta chain was obtained from a study of T cells in Graves' hyperthyroidism and ophthalmopathy. For the study at large: At the time of initial diagnosis and before any treatment, peripheral blood was collected. Whole-study results and caveats: Blood also carried most thyroid clonotypes expanded above 0.001.

The CDR3 regions of TCR beta were amplified from RNA transcripts. In the first-round RT-PCR of the TCR CDR3, the HTBI primer set was used. MiXCR, applied by TCRdb to the multiplex PCR reads, yields one record per CDR3 protein. This table holds approximately 400,000 distinct CDR3 sequences, about 14% found once. This clonotype was seen a handful of times. Antigen unknown. The germline V gene encodes CDR1 SGHNT and CDR2 YYREEE (reference sequence). Deletions cut 3 bases from V and 2 bases from J, with 12 bases between. CDR3 size: 14 residues. This clonotype was obtained from a man aged 45-65 years with Graves' ophthalmopathy. The V gene is TRBV5-4, the J gene TRBJ2-7, with D possibly being TRBD2 (6 bases). Sequencing was performed on blood. Here the CDR3 DNA reads TGTGCCAGCAGCTCGGGGGTTGGACCCTACGAGCAGTACTTC. Translation gives CASSSGVGPYEQYF.